This TCR beta chain stems from a study of human T cells and chemical hapten exposure. This clonotype was counted ten times or more. Time point defined: patch test 1, 2 weeks after DPC sensitization. Treatment given: therapeutic diphenylcyclopropenone sensitization with weekly scalp DPC. Venepuncture was done earlier than the placement of each patch test. TCRdb called the RACE reads again in MiXCR, with one record for every CDR3 protein. This sample yields some 380,000 distinct CDR3 sequences, of which more than 4.5% are seen a single time; 2% to 2.5% belongs to the top ten. The V and J ends lost 4 bases and 3 bases respectively, with 6 bases between them. This CDR3 spans 12 amino acids. The V gene's germline CDR1 is SGHVS and CDR2 FQNEAQ.

J is TRBJ2-5 and V is TRBV7-8; D not resolved. The sample in question was whole blood, obtained in connection with sensitization to the hapten diphenylcyclopropenone (DPC). The sequence derives from a woman aged 50 to 60 with alopecia areata. Some clones in this sample may be carry-over from other donors' samples. CDR3 in amino acids: CASSSTEETQYF. The CDR3 nucleotides are TGTGCCAGCAGCTCGACCGAAGAGACCCAGTACTTC.